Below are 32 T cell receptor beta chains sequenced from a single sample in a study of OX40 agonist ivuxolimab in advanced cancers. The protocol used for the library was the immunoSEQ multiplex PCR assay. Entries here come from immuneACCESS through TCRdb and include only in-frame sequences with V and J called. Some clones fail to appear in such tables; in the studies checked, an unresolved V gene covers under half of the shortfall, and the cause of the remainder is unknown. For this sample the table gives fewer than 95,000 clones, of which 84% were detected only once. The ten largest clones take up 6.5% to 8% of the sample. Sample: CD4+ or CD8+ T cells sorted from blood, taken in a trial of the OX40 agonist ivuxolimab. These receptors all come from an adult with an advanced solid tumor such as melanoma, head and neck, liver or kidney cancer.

CDR3 sequence: CASSFWLDNTEAFF. The CDR3 nucleotides are TGTGCCAGCAGCTTCTGGTTGGATAACACTGAAGCTTTCTTT. The gene calls are TRBV7-2 and TRBJ1-1; D is uncertain. CDR1 and CDR2 (germline): SGHTA, FQGNSA. The length of the CDR3 is 14 residues. V was clipped by 3 bases and J by 2 bases, with 10 bases between them.

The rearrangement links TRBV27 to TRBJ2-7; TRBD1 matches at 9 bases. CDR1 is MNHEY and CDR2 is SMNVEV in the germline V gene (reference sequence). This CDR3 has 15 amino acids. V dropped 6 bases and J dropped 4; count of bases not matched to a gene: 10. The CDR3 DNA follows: TGTGCCAGCAGGCCACAGGGGGCTTATGTATACGAGCAGTACGTC. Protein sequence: CASRPQGAYVYEQYV.

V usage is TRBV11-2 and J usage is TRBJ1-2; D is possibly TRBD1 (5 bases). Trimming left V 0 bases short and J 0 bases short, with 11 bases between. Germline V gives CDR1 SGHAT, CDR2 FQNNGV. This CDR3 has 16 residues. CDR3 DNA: TGTGCCAGCAGCTTAGATTGGGGCCAGCCTAACTATGGCTACACCTTC. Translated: CASSLDWGQPNYGYTF.

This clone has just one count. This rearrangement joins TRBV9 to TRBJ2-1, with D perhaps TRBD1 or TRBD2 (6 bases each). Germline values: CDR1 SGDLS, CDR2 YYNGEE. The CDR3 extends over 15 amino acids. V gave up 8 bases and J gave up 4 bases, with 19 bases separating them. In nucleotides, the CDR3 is TGTGCCAGTTCTAGAGGGGGGTCGGGTTACAATGAGCAGTTCTTC. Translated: CASSRGGSGYNEQFF.

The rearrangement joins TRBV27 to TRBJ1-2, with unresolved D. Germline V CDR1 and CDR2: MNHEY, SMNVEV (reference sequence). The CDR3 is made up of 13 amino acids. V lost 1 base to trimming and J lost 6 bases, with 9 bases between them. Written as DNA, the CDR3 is TGTGCCAGCAGTTTATGGGAGGAGGATGGCTACACCTTC. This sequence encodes CASSLWEEDGYTF.

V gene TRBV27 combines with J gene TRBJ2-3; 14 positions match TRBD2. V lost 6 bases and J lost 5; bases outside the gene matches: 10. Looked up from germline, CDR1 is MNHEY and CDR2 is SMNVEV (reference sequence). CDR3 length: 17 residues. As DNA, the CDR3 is TGTGCCAGCAGGGGACTAGCGGGAGCCCCTCGGGGAGATACGCAGTATTTT. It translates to CASRGLAGAPRGDTQYF.

CDR3 residues: CASSLEGETQYF. The CDR3 coding sequence is TGCGCCAGCAGCTTGGAAGGCGAGACCCAGTACTTC. The chain couples TRBV5-1 to TRBJ2-5; the D is unclear. Germline loops: CDR1 SGHRS, CDR2 YFSETQ. This CDR3 region has 12 residues. V was clipped by 0 bases and J by 5 bases, with 5 bases between them.

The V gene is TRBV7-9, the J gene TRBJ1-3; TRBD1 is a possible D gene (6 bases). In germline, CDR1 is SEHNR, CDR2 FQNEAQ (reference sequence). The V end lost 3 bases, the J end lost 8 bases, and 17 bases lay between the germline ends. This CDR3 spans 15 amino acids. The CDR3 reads CASSFPSTGRDTIYF. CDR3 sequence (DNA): TGTGCCAGCAGCTTTCCATCGACAGGAAGAGACACCATATATTTT.

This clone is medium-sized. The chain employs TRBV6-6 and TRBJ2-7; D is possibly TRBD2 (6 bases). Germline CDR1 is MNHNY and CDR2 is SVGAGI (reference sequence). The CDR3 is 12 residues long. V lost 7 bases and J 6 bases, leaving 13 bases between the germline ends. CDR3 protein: CASTTLRGEQYF. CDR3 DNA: TGTGCCAGCACCACCTTGCGGGGCGAGCAGTACTTC.

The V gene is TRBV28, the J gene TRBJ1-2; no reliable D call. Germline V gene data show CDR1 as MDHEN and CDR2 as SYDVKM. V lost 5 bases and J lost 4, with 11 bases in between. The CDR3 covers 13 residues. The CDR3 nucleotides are TGTGCCAGCAGTCCATGGGTTAGCTATGGCTACACCTTC. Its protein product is CASSPWVSYGYTF.

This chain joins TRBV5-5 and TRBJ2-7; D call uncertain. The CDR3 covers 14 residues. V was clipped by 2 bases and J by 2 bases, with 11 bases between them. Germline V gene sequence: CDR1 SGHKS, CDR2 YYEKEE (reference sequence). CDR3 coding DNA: TGTGCCAGCAGCTTAATTCCCGCCCCCTACGAGCAGTACTTC. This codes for CASSLIPAPYEQYF.

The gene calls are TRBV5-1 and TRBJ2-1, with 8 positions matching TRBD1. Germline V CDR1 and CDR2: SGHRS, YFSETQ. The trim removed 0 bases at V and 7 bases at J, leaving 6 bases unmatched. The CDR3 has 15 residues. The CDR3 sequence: CASSLDFGTGNEQFF. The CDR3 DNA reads TGCGCCAGCAGCTTGGACTTCGGGACAGGTAATGAGCAGTTCTTC.

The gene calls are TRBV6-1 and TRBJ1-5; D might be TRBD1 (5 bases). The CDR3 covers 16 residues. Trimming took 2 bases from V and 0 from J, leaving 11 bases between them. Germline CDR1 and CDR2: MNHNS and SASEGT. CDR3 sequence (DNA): TGTGCCAGCAGTGAAAGGGGAGGGGCTAGCAATCAGCCCCAGCATTTT. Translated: CASSERGGASNQPQHF.

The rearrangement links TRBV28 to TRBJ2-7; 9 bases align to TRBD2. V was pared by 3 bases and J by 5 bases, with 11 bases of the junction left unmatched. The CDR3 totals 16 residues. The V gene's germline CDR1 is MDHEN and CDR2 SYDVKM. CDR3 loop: CASSFGREGLVDEQYF. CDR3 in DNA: TGTGCCAGCAGTTTCGGGCGGGAGGGCCTAGTTGACGAGCAGTACTTC.

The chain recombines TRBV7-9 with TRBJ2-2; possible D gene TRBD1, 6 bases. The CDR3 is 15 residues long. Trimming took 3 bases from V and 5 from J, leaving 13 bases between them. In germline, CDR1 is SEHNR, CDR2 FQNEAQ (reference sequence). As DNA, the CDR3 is TGTGCCAGCAGCTTGCATGGGGGCCGGACCGGGGAGCTGTTTTTT. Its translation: CASSLHGGRTGELFF.

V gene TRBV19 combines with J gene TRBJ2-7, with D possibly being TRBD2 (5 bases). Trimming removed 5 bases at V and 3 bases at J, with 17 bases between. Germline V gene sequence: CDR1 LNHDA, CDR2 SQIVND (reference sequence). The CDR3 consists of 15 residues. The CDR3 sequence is CASSLGSLGSYEQYF. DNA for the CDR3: TGTGCCAGTAGTTTGGGGTCCCTTGGGAGCTACGAGCAGTACTTC.

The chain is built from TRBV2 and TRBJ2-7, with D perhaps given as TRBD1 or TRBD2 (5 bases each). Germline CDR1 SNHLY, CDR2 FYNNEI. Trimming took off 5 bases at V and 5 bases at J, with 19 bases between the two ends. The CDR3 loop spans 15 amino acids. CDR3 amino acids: CASSPPRAGAHEQYV. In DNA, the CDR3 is TGTGCCAGCAGTCCCCCCCGGGCCGGGGCCCACGAGCAGTACGTC.

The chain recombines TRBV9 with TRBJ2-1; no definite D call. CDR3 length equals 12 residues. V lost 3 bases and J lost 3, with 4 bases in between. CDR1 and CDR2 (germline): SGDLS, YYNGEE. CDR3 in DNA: TGTGCCAGCAGCGCCCTCTACAATGAGCAGTTCTTC. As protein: CASSALYNEQFF.

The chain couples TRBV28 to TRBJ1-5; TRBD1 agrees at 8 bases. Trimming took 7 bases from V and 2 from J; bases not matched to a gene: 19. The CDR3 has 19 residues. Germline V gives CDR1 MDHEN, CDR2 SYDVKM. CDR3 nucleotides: TGTGCCAGCAATTTCGACAGGGGACGATCCGGTACGGGCAATCAGCCCCAGCATTTT. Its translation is CASNFDRGRSGTGNQPQHF.

The DNA for the CDR3 is TGTGCCAGCAGCGTGGGACTAGCGGAAGAGACCCAGTACTTC. Protein product: CASSVGLAEETQYF. The rearrangement joins TRBV9 to TRBJ2-5; 11 nucleotides align to TRBD2. CDR1 is SGDLS, CDR2 YYNGEE, per germline. With V trimmed by 2 bases and J by 3 bases, 0 bases remained unmatched. The CDR3 loop spans 14 amino acids.

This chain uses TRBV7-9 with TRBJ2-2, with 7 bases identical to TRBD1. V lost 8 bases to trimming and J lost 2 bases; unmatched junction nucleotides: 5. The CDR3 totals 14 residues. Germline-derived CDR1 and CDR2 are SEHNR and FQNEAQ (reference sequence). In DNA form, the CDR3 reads TGTGCCAGCCCTAGACAGGGTAACACCGGGGAGCTGTTTTTT. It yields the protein CASPRQGNTGELFF.

This chain's CDR3 is CASRPGQGFYGYTF. CDR3 in DNA: TGTGCCAGCAGGCCGGGACAGGGGTTCTATGGCTACACCTTC. The chain joins TRBV6-6 to TRBJ1-2; 10 positions agree with TRBD1. The CDR3 totals 14 residues. With 6 bases clipped from V and 4 bases from J, the junction kept 5 bases outside the gene matches. Per the germline V gene, CDR1 is MNHNY and CDR2 is SVGAGI (reference sequence).

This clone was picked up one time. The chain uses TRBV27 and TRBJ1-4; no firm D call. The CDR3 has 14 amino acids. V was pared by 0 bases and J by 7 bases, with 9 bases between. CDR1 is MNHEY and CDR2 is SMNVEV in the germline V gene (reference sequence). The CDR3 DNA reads TGTGCCAGCAGTTTATCCGCCGGAGCTGAAAAACTGTTTTTT. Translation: CASSLSAGAEKLFF.

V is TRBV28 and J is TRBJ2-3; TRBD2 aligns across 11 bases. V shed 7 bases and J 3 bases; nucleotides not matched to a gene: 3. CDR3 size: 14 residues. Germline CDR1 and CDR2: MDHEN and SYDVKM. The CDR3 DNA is TGTGCCAGCACCGGGACTAGCGGTACAGATACGCAGTATTTT. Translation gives CASTGTSGTDTQYF.

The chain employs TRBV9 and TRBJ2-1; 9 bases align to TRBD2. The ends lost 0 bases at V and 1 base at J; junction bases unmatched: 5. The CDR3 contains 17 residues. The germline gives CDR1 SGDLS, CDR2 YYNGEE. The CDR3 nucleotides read TGTGCCAGCAGCGTAGTCGGAGCGGGAGGTTCCTACAATGAGCAGTTCTTC. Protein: CASSVVGAGGSYNEQFF.

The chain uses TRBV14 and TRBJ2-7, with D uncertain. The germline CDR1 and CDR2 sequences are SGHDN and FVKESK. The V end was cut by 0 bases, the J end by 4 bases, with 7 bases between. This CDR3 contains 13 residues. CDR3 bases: TGTGCCAGCAGCCAAGATCTGCAGTACGAGCAGTACTTC. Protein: CASSQDLQYEQYF.

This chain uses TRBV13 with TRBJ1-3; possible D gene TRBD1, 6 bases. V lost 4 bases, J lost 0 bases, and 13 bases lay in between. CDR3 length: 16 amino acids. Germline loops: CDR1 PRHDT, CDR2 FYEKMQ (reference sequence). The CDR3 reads CASSSGGFYSGNTIYF. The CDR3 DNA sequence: TGTGCCAGCAGCTCGGGGGGCTTTTACTCTGGAAACACCATATATTTT.

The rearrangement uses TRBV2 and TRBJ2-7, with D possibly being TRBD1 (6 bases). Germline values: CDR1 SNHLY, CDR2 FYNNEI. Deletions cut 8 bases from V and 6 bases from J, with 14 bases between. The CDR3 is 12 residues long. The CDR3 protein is CASGQSAPEQYV. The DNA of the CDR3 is TGTGCCAGCGGACAGTCCGCTCCCGAGCAGTACGTC.

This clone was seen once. As DNA, the CDR3 is TGTGCCAGCAGTTACTCCGGGTTTCAGCCCCAGCATTTT. Translating gives CASSYSGFQPQHF. The chain links TRBV6-5 to TRBJ1-5; D ambiguous. CDR1 MNHEY and CDR2 SVGAGI come from the germline V gene. V lost 0 bases and J 6 bases, leaving 6 bases between the germline ends. This CDR3 spans 13 amino acids.

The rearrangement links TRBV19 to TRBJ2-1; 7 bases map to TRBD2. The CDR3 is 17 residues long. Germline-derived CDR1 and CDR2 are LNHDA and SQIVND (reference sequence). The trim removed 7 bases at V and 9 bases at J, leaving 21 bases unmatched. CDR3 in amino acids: CASTIPTAAGVKGEQFF. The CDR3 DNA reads TGTGCCAGTACAATTCCCACCGCGGCGGGAGTAAAGGGTGAGCAGTTCTTC.

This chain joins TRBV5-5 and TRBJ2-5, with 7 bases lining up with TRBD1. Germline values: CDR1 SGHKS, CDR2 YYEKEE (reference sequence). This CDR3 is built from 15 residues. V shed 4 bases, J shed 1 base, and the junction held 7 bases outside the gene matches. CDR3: CASSLGQAPQETQYF. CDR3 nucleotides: TGTGCCAGCAGCCTCGGACAGGCACCCCAAGAGACCCAGTACTTC.

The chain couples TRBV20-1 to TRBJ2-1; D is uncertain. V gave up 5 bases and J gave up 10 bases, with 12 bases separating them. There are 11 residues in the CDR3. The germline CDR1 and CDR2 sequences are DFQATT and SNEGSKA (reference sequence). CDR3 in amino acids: CSASQTREQFF. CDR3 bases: TGCAGTGCTTCGCAAACGAGGGAGCAGTTCTTC.